This T cell receptor beta chain was captured in a study of CD8+ T cells in alopecia areata. Overall study context: A regimen of oral tofacitinib, 5 to 10 mg twice daily, was given to treated patients. Tofacitinib dosing lasted 6 to 18 months, which was then followed by 6 months off drug. Findings of the study overall: Compared with mice, patients displayed less clear TCR sharing, possibly for HLA-related reasons.

Researchers took lesional scalp punch biopsies and peripheral blood from people who were alopecia areata patients. The authors extracted RNA and reverse transcribed it into cDNA as the sequencing template. Generated by immunoSEQ multiplex PCR, the TCRdb table keeps only in-frame clones and is missing some. Of about 190,000 clones in the sample, about 60% are singletons; the top ten hold approximately 14%. A word on this clone: The target antigen is unknown.

The clonotype was recovered from a human donor with alopecia areata. The material was CD4+ T cells sorted from blood, obtained at week 0.

The CDR3 sequence is CASSLSKLAGTYEQYF. CDR3 nucleotides: TGTGCCAGCAGTTTATCGAAACTAGCGGGAACCTACGAGCAGTACTTC. The chain is built from TRBV27 and TRBJ2-7, with 10 bases matching TRBD2. CDR1 is MNHEY, CDR2 SMNVEV, per germline (reference sequence). CDR3 length equals 16 residues. The trim removed 0 bases at V and 2 bases at J, leaving 4 bases unmatched.